The 14 T cell receptor beta chains given below trace back to one sample, sequenced in a study of T-cell reconstitution after alpha-beta-depleted transplantation in children. Molecular barcoding with unique molecular identifiers was used for the TCRbeta library. Each CDR3 protein gets one entry after TCRdb re-called the PCR reads with MiXCR. Among around 190,000 distinct CDR3 sequences listed, approximately 6.9% were seen once. The source material was PBMCs, sampled before TCRalphabeta/CD19-depleted stem cell transplant. Every receptor here comes from a boy under 10 years old with acute lymphoblastic leukemia, due to receive a stem cell transplant.

This clonotype came up many times. The chain joins TRBV27 to TRBJ2-7; TRBD1 matches 7 bases. Germline V gives CDR1 MNHEY, CDR2 SMNVEV (reference sequence). This CDR3 is 11 amino acids long. The junction had 1 base not matched to a gene; V was cut back by 5 bases and J by 6 bases. As DNA, the CDR3 is TGTGCCAGCAGTGCAGGGGGCGAGCAGTACTTC. Protein product: CASSAGGEQYF.

At least ten counts were recorded for this clonotype. This rearrangement joins TRBV3-1 to TRBJ2-3; D not resolved. CDR3 length: 15 amino acids. Per germline, CDR1 LGHDT and CDR2 YNNKEL (reference sequence). V was pared by 2 bases and J by 4 bases, with 13 bases between. The CDR3 coding sequence is TGTGCCAGCAGCCAACGGTCTATCCGATCAGATACGCAGTATTTT. Its translation is CASSQRSIRSDTQYF.

The chain recombines TRBV10-1 with TRBJ2-2; D ambiguous. Germline V gene sequence: CDR1 WNHNN, CDR2 SYGVQD (reference sequence). The CDR3 contains 12 residues. The germline V and J ends were trimmed by 4 bases and 4 bases, with 4 bases remaining between them. This CDR3 reads CASSAGTGELFF. The CDR3 region has the DNA TGCGCCAGCAGTGCGGGCACCGGGGAGCTGTTTTTT.

In its sample, this clonotype was seen many times. The gene calls are TRBV11-1 and TRBJ2-6; D unclear. The CDR3 has 16 residues. Germline values: CDR1 SGHAT, CDR2 FQDESV (reference sequence). V gave up 7 bases and J gave up 0 bases, with 13 bases separating them. CDR3 sequence (DNA): TGTGCCAGCACCCTGGGCATCAGCTCTGGGGCCAACGTCCTGACTTTC. It translates to CASTLGISSGANVLTF.

The V and J genes are TRBV6-2 or TRBV6-3 and TRBJ2-7, with unresolved D. The V end lost 0 bases, the J end lost 0 bases, and 9 bases lay between the germline ends. CDR1 and CDR2 from the germline V gene are MNHEY and SVGEGT. This CDR3 has 15 amino acids. CDR3 nucleotide sequence: TGTGCCAGCAGTTACTCGACGGTGAGCTCCTACGAGCAGTACTTC. This translates into CASSYSTVSSYEQYF.

This clonotype was observed many times. The chain employs TRBV13 and TRBJ2-1; TRBD1 might be the D (6 bases). The CDR3 runs 14 residues. V gave up 2 bases and J gave up 7 bases, with 12 bases separating them. Per the germline V gene, CDR1 is PRHDT and CDR2 is FYEKMQ (reference sequence). The CDR3: CASSLRGGWNEQFF. Written as DNA, the CDR3 is TGTGCCAGCAGCTTACGAGGGGGATGGAATGAGCAGTTCTTC.

The chain employs TRBV6-2 or TRBV6-3 and TRBJ1-6; D is unresolved. The V end lost 3 bases, the J end lost 9 bases, and 15 bases lay between the germline ends. The germline V gene encodes CDR1 MNHEY and CDR2 SVGEGT. This CDR3 contains 15 residues. The CDR3 bases are TGTGCCAGCAGTTATGGTGAAGGCGATGGTTCACCCCTCCACTTT. Encoded protein: CASSYGEGDGSPLHF.

On this clonotype itself: Likely a read error: the CDR3 ends without its conserved phenylalanine or tryptophan. V is TRBV7-9 and J is TRBJ1-1; no clear D. The CDR3 has 14 residues. Trimming cost V 1 base and J 0 bases, with 6 bases left between them. CDR1 and CDR2 from the germline V gene are SEHNR and FQNEAQ (reference sequence). CDR3 coding DNA: TGTGCCAGCAGCTTAGGGCAGTTGAACACTGAAGCTTTCCTT. Protein: CASSLGQLNTEAFL.

This clonotype was detected many times. The CDR3 bases are TGTGCCAGCAGTCGCTATGGTGCAGATACGCAGTATTTT. It codes for CASSRYGADTQYF. The chain has TRBV6-6 and TRBJ2-3; no clear D gene. Germline CDR1 and CDR2: MNHNY and SVGAGI (reference sequence). V lost 5 bases to trimming and J lost 4 bases, with 10 bases between them. The CDR3 has 13 residues.

The J gene is TRBJ1-5, the V gene TRBV19, with D possibly being TRBD1 (5 bases). The germline gives CDR1 LNHDA, CDR2 SQIVND (reference sequence). The CDR3 is 14 amino acids. V lost 9 bases and J lost 4, with 16 bases in between. CDR3 sequence (DNA): TGTGCCAGCGAACCCCTTGAGGGGAATCAGCCCCAGCATTTT. This sequence encodes CASEPLEGNQPQHF.

This clonotype was picked up many times. The V call is TRBV12-3 or TRBV12-4, the J call TRBJ2-5; D gene unclear. The CDR3 runs 13 residues. Trimming stripped 3 bases from V and 4 bases from J, with 9 bases between. CDR3 DNA sequence: TGTGCCAGCAGTTTGAACGAGAGAGAGACCCAGTACTTC. Its protein is CASSLNERETQYF.

This clonotype appeared many times. The chain carries TRBV20-1 and TRBJ2-2; the D gene is possibly TRBD1 (5 bases). Between the trimmed V and J ends, which lost 3 bases and 4 bases, there was a span of 9 bases. The CDR3 runs 13 residues. Germline V gives CDR1 DFQATT, CDR2 SNEGSKA (reference sequence). The CDR3 coding sequence is TGCAGTGCTAGCCTAAGGGGCACCGGGGAGCTGTTTTTT. This translates into CSASLRGTGELFF.

This clonotype came up a few times. V and J are TRBV6-2 or TRBV6-3 and TRBJ2-5, with 8 bases that match TRBD2. Losses at the gene ends were 2 bases for V and 2 bases for J; bases not matched to a gene: 4. There are 15 residues in the CDR3. In germline, CDR1 is MNHEY, CDR2 SVGEGT. The CDR3 DNA sequence: TGTGCCAGCAGTTACGCAGCGGGGGCGCAAGAGACCCAGTACTTC. Encoded protein: CASSYAAGAQETQYF.

This clonotype occurred many times. The V gene is TRBV24-1, the J gene TRBJ1-1, with D perhaps matching TRBD1 (6 bases). The germline CDR1 and CDR2 sequences are KGHDR and SFDVKD. This CDR3 comprises 13 residues. V gave up 12 bases and J gave up 9 bases, with 22 bases separating them. DNA of the CDR3: TGTGCCGTCATTTGGGGGCAGGGGCCTAAAGCTTTCTTT. Residues: CAVIWGQGPKAFF.